Shown below are 23 T cell receptor beta chains from a single sample sequenced in a study of cytomegalovirus exposure and HLA in healthy donors. Amplification used 60 Vbeta primers and 13 Jbeta primers. Assay used: immunoSEQ multiplex PCR; TCRdb lists only in-frame clones, some missing. The sample shows around 180,000 clones, 60% to 80% of them seen only once. The sample was PBMCs. The source is a man aged 60-69 years in good health and CMV-seronegative.

The chain carries TRBV30 and TRBJ1-2; perhaps TRBD1 as D (6 bases). This CDR3 contains 15 residues. Germline V gene lookup returns CDR1 GTSNPN and CDR2 SVGIG (reference sequence). Trimming took 3 bases from V and 7 from J, leaving 21 bases between them. Here the CDR3 DNA reads TGTGCCTGGAGGTCCCAAGGTACAGGGAATAGTGGCTACACCTTC. Translated: CAWRSQGTGNSGYTF.

CDR3 in DNA: TGTGCCAGCAGCCAAGATGGCGCGGGAGGATTGGGGACCCAGTACTTC. Translated, it gives CASSQDGAGGLGTQYF. The chain has TRBV4-2 and TRBJ2-5; TRBD2 matches at 8 bases. The V gene end was trimmed by 0 bases and the J gene end by 7 bases; junction bases not matched to a gene: 10. Germline V lookup: CDR1 LGHNA, CDR2 YNFKEQ. The CDR3 consists of 16 residues.

This clone was observed a single time. This chain links TRBV6-5 with TRBJ2-1; TRBD2 matches 14 bases. CDR1 MNHEY and CDR2 SVGAGI come from the germline V gene. CDR3 length equals 16 residues. The ends lost 0 bases at V and 9 bases at J; junction bases unmatched: 4. As DNA, the CDR3 is TGTGCCAGCAGTTACTCGGGACTAGCGGGGGCGGGTGAGCAGTTCTTC. Amino acids: CASSYSGLAGAGEQFF.

The genes are TRBV4-2 and TRBJ2-7; 9 bases agree with TRBD2. With V trimmed by 1 base and J by 0 bases, 13 bases remained unmatched. The germline V gene encodes CDR1 LGHNA and CDR2 YNFKEQ. This CDR3 has 19 residues. CDR3 DNA: TGTGCCAGCAGCCAAGTAAGGGGCCTAGCGGGACTTCTCTCCTACGAGCAGTACTTC. As protein: CASSQVRGLAGLLSYEQYF.

This clone was observed a single time. The rearrangement links TRBV9 to TRBJ2-1; 8 bases match TRBD2. The V gene end was trimmed by 3 bases and the J gene end by 2 bases; junction bases not matched to a gene: 7. Germline loops: CDR1 SGDLS, CDR2 YYNGEE. This CDR3 region has 16 residues. The DNA of the CDR3 is TGTGCCAGCAGCGACCCCATTAGCGGGACCTACAATGAGCAGTTCTTC. Translated: CASSDPISGTYNEQFF.

V gene TRBV6-4 combines with J gene TRBJ2-3; TRBD2 might be the D (6 bases). Looked up from germline, CDR1 is MRHNA and CDR2 is SNTAGT. The CDR3 is 13 amino acids. V was pared by 5 bases and J by 4 bases, with 10 bases between. CDR3 amino acids: CASSMDYPDTQYF. CDR3 nucleotide sequence: TGTGCCAGCAGTATGGACTACCCAGATACGCAGTATTTT.

The chain carries TRBV7-2 and TRBJ2-3, with no clear D. CDR3 size: 15 residues. V was pared by 5 bases and J by 5 bases, with 17 bases between. CDR1 and CDR2 (germline): SGHTA, FQGNSA. The CDR3 is CASSPWVGAGDTQYF. The CDR3 nucleotides are TGTGCCAGCAGCCCCTGGGTGGGCGCCGGAGATACGCAGTATTTT.

The chain couples TRBV6-4 to TRBJ1-2; TRBD1 matches 8 bases. Germline trimming cut 5 bases from V and 5 bases from J; bases unmatched to any gene: 4. This CDR3 region has 13 residues. CDR1 is MRHNA and CDR2 is SNTAGT in the germline V gene. The CDR3 sequence: CASSIDRGYGYTF. CDR3 DNA sequence: TGTGCCAGCAGTATAGACAGGGGATATGGCTACACCTTC.

The chain couples TRBV19 to TRBJ2-1, with 12 bases aligning to TRBD2. Germline CDR1 LNHDA, CDR2 SQIVND (reference sequence). V lost 5 bases to trimming and J lost 5 bases; unmatched junction nucleotides: 4. This CDR3 has 15 amino acids. CDR3 protein: CASSLRTSGNNEQFF. DNA of the CDR3: TGTGCCAGTAGTCTTCGGACTAGCGGGAACAATGAGCAGTTCTTC.

The rearrangement joins TRBV6-1 to TRBJ2-5, with 8 bases that match TRBD2. The end of the DNA is better explained by TRBJ2-7, so the J call may be wrong. CDR3 length: 14 amino acids. Germline-derived CDR1 and CDR2 are MNHNS and SASEGT. The DNA for the CDR3 is TGTGCCAGCGCCGGCGCAGCGGGGGCCTACGAGCAGTACTTC. Translating gives CASAGAAGAYEQYF.

The gene calls are TRBV5-1 and TRBJ2-1; 11 bases agree with TRBD1. The CDR3 contains 14 residues. Germline V gene data show CDR1 as SGHRS and CDR2 as YFSETQ. V lost 4 bases and J lost 7; bases outside the gene matches: 4. Here the CDR3 DNA reads TGCGCCAGCAGCCCCCGGGACAGGGGGAATGAGCAGTTCTTC. Translating it yields CASSPRDRGNEQFF.

The CDR3 DNA reads TGTGCCAGTAGTAGACGAACCGGGACAGGGGGCCATCAGCCCCAGCATTTT. Translating it yields CASSRRTGTGGHQPQHF. V is TRBV19 and J is TRBJ1-5; 12 nucleotides agree with TRBD1. The CDR3 is 17 amino acids. After removal of 4 bases from V and 5 bases from J, the junction contained 9 bases not matched to a gene. The germline CDR1 and CDR2 sequences are LNHDA and SQIVND (reference sequence).

The sample holds one count of this clone. The J gene is TRBJ2-5, the V gene TRBV9; 10 nucleotides match TRBD2. The CDR3 loop spans 15 amino acids. The trim removed 2 bases at V and 2 bases at J, leaving 3 bases unmatched. Germline V gene sequence: CDR1 SGDLS, CDR2 YYNGEE. CDR3 region: CASSVASGGQETQYF. CDR3 coding DNA: TGTGCCAGCAGCGTGGCTAGCGGGGGTCAAGAGACCCAGTACTTC.

The rearrangement links TRBV6-6 to TRBJ2-1; 10 bases fit TRBD1. Trimming took 0 bases from V and 5 from J; bases not matched to a gene: 4. Germline assignment: CDR1 MNHNY and CDR2 SVGAGI (reference sequence). The CDR3 consists of 16 residues. In DNA form, the CDR3 reads TGTGCCAGCAGTTACTCGAGACAGGGGGCTAACAATGAGCAGTTCTTC. Residues: CASSYSRQGANNEQFF.

The rearrangement links TRBV30 to TRBJ2-5, with D perhaps matching TRBD1 (5 bases). The CDR3 has 13 residues. Trimming took off 2 bases at V and 5 bases at J, with 12 bases between the two ends. Germline lookup yields CDR1 GTSNPN and CDR2 SVGIG (reference sequence). In nucleotides, the CDR3 is TGTGCCTGGAGTAGGGGTCTCCAGGAGACCCAGTACTTC. Amino acid sequence: CAWSRGLQETQYF.

This chain links TRBV7-8 with TRBJ1-1, with TRBD1 matching 7 bases. The CDR3 contains 15 residues. CDR1 and CDR2 from the germline V gene are SGHVS and FQNEAQ. The V gene end was trimmed by 1 base and the J gene end by 5 bases; junction bases not matched to a gene: 7. CDR3: CASSLDEGAHTEAFF. CDR3 in DNA: TGTGCCAGCAGCTTAGATGAGGGGGCGCATACTGAAGCTTTCTTT.

The chain couples TRBV5-8 to TRBJ2-5; TRBD2 might be the D (6 bases). V lost 3 bases and J 5 bases, leaving 11 bases between the germline ends. In germline, CDR1 is SGHTS, CDR2 YDEGEE. The CDR3 spans 13 residues. The CDR3 is CASSSEGWETQYF. CDR3 nucleotides: TGTGCCAGCAGCTCGGAGGGGTGGGAGACCCAGTACTTC.

This sequence joins TRBV6-6 and TRBJ2-3, with 8 bases identical to TRBD1. This CDR3 contains 16 residues. CDR1 is MNHNY, CDR2 SVGAGI, per germline (reference sequence). Trimming removed 4 bases from V and 2 bases from J; junction bases left unmatched: 8. The CDR3 here is CASSSRTGRPTDTQYF. CDR3 coding DNA: TGTGCCAGCAGTTCAAGGACAGGGAGACCCACAGATACGCAGTATTTT.

This chain links TRBV5-4 with TRBJ1-5, with 10 bases identical to TRBD1. The CDR3 length is 15 residues. Looked up from germline, CDR1 is SGHNT and CDR2 is YYREEE (reference sequence). The V segment lost 4 bases and the J segment 2 bases; nucleotides outside the gene matches: 3. This CDR3 reads CASSTGTGGNQPQHF. The CDR3, as DNA: TGTGCCAGCAGCACCGGGACAGGGGGCAATCAGCCCCAGCATTTT.

V gene TRBV21-1 combines with J gene TRBJ1-1; the D segment call TRBD1 is taken from the table without a DNA check. TRBV21-1 constitutes a pseudogene. This CDR3 is 15 amino acids long. In nucleotides, the CDR3 is TGTGCCAGCAGCAAGATAAGACAGGGACGTTTGGGAGCTTTCTTT. Amino acids: CASSKIRQGRLGAFF.

The J gene is TRBJ2-1, the V gene TRBV14, with D hard to call. The CDR3 extends over 19 amino acids. Trimming cost V 3 bases and J 0 bases, with 21 bases left between them. Germline CDR1 reads SGHDN; CDR2 reads FVKESK. In nucleotides, the CDR3 is TGTGCCAGCAGCCAGTCGGTAGGCAGACTTCCTAGCTCCTACAATGAGCAGTTCTTC. Its protein is CASSQSVGRLPSSYNEQFF.

The J gene is TRBJ2-3, the V gene TRBV5-1, with a tentative D call TRBD1 (5 bases). The CDR3 sequence is 16 residues long. Germline V lookup: CDR1 SGHRS, CDR2 YFSETQ. Between the trimmed V and J ends, which lost 0 bases and 2 bases, there was a span of 13 bases. CDR3 in amino acids: CASSLGIQGLTDTQYF. CDR3 bases: TGCGCCAGCAGCTTGGGGATCCAGGGCCTCACAGATACGCAGTATTTT.

The chain uses TRBV11-3 and TRBJ2-7; 8 nucleotides line up with TRBD2. V shed 0 bases and J 6 bases; nucleotides not matched to a gene: 4. This CDR3 contains 14 residues. Germline CDR1 and CDR2: SGHNT and YENEEA. The chain's CDR3 is CASSLDGLAGEQYF. DNA of the CDR3: TGTGCCAGCAGCTTAGATGGACTAGCCGGCGAGCAGTACTTC.